The 15 T cell receptor beta chains below were found in one sample sequenced in a study of neoadjuvant anti-PD-1 for oral cavity cancer. Time point defined: after neoadjuvant nivolumab, at surgical resection. Sequenced by immunoSEQ multiplex PCR; TCRdb stores in-frame clones only, minus some. This sample yields fewer than 8,000 clones, of which 62% are seen a single time; around 3.5% belongs to the top ten. The starting material was PBMCs, obtained after nivolumab (anti-PD-1) treatment. These receptor sequences come from a person between 40 and 85 years old with oral cavity squamous cell carcinoma.

The chain has TRBV7-9 and TRBJ2-3; no clear D. This CDR3 has 12 amino acids. Germline values: CDR1 SEHNR, CDR2 FQNEAQ (reference sequence). Trimming left V 2 bases short and J 5 bases short, with 5 bases between. DNA for the CDR3: TGTGCCAGCAGCTTATGGAAAGATACGCAGTATTTT. As protein: CASSLWKDTQYF.

In its sample, this clone was seen a few times. J is TRBJ2-3 and V is TRBV7-7; 12 bases fit TRBD2. The CDR3 totals 16 residues. Unmatched junction bases numbered 6, after V lost 2 bases and J lost 6 bases. The germline V gene encodes CDR1 SSHAT and CDR2 FNYEAQ (reference sequence). The CDR3 region is CASSLSPSGGGDTQYF. Here the CDR3 DNA reads TGTGCCAGCAGCTTAAGTCCTAGCGGGGGGGGTGATACGCAGTATTTT.

This clone was detected only a few times. The J gene is TRBJ2-2, the V gene TRBV2, with unresolved D. V shed 6 bases and J shed 5 bases, with 7 bases lying between them. The V gene's germline CDR1 is SNHLY and CDR2 FYNNEI. This CDR3 comprises 12 residues. The CDR3: CASRAMTGELFF. The CDR3 DNA follows: TGTGCCAGCAGAGCGATGACCGGGGAGCTGTTTTTT.

This clone was counted a few times. The CDR3 region has the DNA TGTGCCAGCAGTCACCCCCCGACGGGATTCAATCAGCCCCAGCATTTT. This codes for CASSHPPTGFNQPQHF. The gene calls are TRBV28 and TRBJ1-5; D unclear. The CDR3 has 16 residues. V was clipped by 5 bases and J by 3 bases, with 17 bases between them. Germline V gene data show CDR1 as MDHEN and CDR2 as SYDVKM.

The chain combines TRBV2 with TRBJ1-2; D unclear. Germline-derived CDR1 and CDR2 are SNHLY and FYNNEI. Trimming shortened V by 6 bases and J by 7 bases, and 30 bases separated the two germline ends. The CDR3 is 18 amino acids. CDR3 region: CASRGRGSRIFSGLGYTF. CDR3 bases: TGTGCCAGCAGGGGCCGAGGTTCAAGGATTTTCAGTGGCCTTGGCTACACCTTC.

The rearrangement uses TRBV28 and TRBJ1-3; possibly TRBD1 for D (6 bases). The CDR3 length is 15 residues. Germline CDR1 MDHEN, CDR2 SYDVKM. The V end lost 5 bases, the J end lost 2 bases, and 13 bases lay between the germline ends. For the CDR3, the DNA is TGTGCCAGCAGTCCCGCCCGGACAGCTGGAAACACCATATATTTT. It yields the protein CASSPARTAGNTIYF.

J is TRBJ2-2 and V is TRBV2; D may correspond to TRBD1 or TRBD2 (6 bases each). The CDR3 loop spans 16 amino acids. Deletions cut 1 base from V and 2 bases from J, with 11 bases between. Germline values: CDR1 SNHLY, CDR2 FYNNEI. The CDR3 DNA reads as TGTGCCAGCAGTGAAGGGGCGGGACACAACACCGGGGAGCTGTTTTTT. Residues: CASSEGAGHNTGELFF.

This clone was seen once. CDR3 in amino acids: CASSPGQGGETQYF. The CDR3, as DNA: TGCGCCAGCAGCCCCGGACAGGGCGGGGAGACCCAGTACTTC. The chain uses TRBV4-3 and TRBJ2-5; the match to TRBD1 covers 8 bases. The germline V gene encodes CDR1 LGHNA and CDR2 YSLEER. V lost 4 bases and J lost 5; bases outside the gene matches: 6. The CDR3 has 14 amino acids.

This clone was picked up a small number of times. The chain combines TRBV7-9 with TRBJ1-1; possible D gene TRBD1, 5 bases. CDR3 length: 14 amino acids. V shed 3 bases and J shed 6 bases, with 14 bases lying between them. Germline CDR1 reads SEHNR; CDR2 reads FQNEAQ (reference sequence). CDR3 in DNA: TGTGCCAGCAGCTTTGTGGGTCAGGGCGCTGAAGCTTTCTTT. It is translated as CASSFVGQGAEAFF.

The sample holds a few counts of this clone. The chain has TRBV10-1 and TRBJ2-3; tentatively, D is TRBD1 or TRBD2 (5 bases each). CDR3 length: 16 amino acids. V was clipped by 3 bases and J by 2 bases, with 15 bases between them. Germline V lookup: CDR1 WNHNN, CDR2 SYGVQD (reference sequence). The CDR3 DNA reads as TGCGCCAGCAGTGATCTTGCGAGGGGCAACACAGATACGCAGTATTTT. Its translation: CASSDLARGNTDTQYF.

V usage is TRBV14 and J usage is TRBJ2-7; D is perhaps TRBD2 (5 bases). CDR3 length: 13 residues. Germline V gene sequence: CDR1 SGHDN, CDR2 FVKESK. V dropped 4 bases and J dropped 1 base, with 8 bases sitting between them. CDR3 region: CASSPSGSYEQYF. CDR3 bases: TGTGCCAGCAGCCCGTCGGGATCCTACGAGCAGTACTTC. The full variable domain, completed using reference TRBV14 and TRBJ2-7, is EAGVTQFPSHSVIEKGQTVTLRCDPISGHDNLYWYRRVMGKEIKFLLHFVKESKQDESGMPNNRFLAERTGGTYSTLKVQPAELEDSGVYFCASSPSGSYEQYFGPGTRLTVT.

The chain combines TRBV9 with TRBJ2-3; 14 nucleotides agree with TRBD2. The CDR3 length is 17 residues. Germline V gives CDR1 SGDLS, CDR2 YYNGEE. V lost 4 bases and J lost 5; bases outside the gene matches: 9. The CDR3 bases are TGTGCCAGCAGCATTCTGACTAGCGGGGGGGGTTTAGATACGCAGTATTTT. It codes for CASSILTSGGGLDTQYF.

The rearrangement joins TRBV5-6 to TRBJ2-3; D is possibly TRBD1 or TRBD2 (6 bases each). The CDR3 is 16 residues long. Trimming took 0 bases from V and 1 from J, leaving 12 bases between them. CDR1 and CDR2 from the germline V gene are SGHDT and YYEEEE. The CDR3 region is CASSLGRRGGTDTQYF. The CDR3 DNA sequence: TGTGCCAGCAGCTTGGGGAGGAGGGGGGGCACAGATACGCAGTATTTT.

This sequence joins TRBV19 and TRBJ1-5, with TRBD1 identical over 9 bases. Germline values: CDR1 LNHDA, CDR2 SQIVND (reference sequence). The junction had 4 bases not matched to a gene; V was cut back by 6 bases and J by 7 bases. This CDR3 contains 13 residues. CDR3 amino acids: CASSHRGLQPQHF. CDR3 sequence (DNA): TGTGCCAGTAGCCACAGGGGGCTCCAGCCCCAGCATTTT.

This sequence joins TRBV7-2 and TRBJ2-7; a weak D match, TRBD1 (5 bases). The CDR3 has 16 amino acids. Trimming left V 3 bases short and J 2 bases short, with 17 bases between. Germline V gene lookup returns CDR1 SGHTA and CDR2 FQGNSA. This chain's CDR3 is CASSLQGVLRTYEQYF. CDR3 sequence (DNA): TGTGCCAGCAGCTTGCAAGGGGTCTTACGCACCTACGAGCAGTACTTC.